This entry lists 20 T cell receptor beta chains sequenced from one sample in a study of blood T cell repertoires in COVID-19. Produced via immunoSEQ multiplex PCR; TCRdb's table is partial and in-frame only. Seen here are 200,000 to 300,000 clones, around 87% observed once, and the top ten hold 2% to 2.5%. Sequenced input: peripheral blood. These receptors all stem from a woman aged 45-65 years with acute or convalescent COVID-19.

The chain couples TRBV19 to TRBJ2-1; the D gene is possibly TRBD2 (6 bases). In germline, CDR1 is LNHDA, CDR2 SQIVND (reference sequence). The V gene lost 10 bases and the J gene lost 4 bases, with 11 bases spanning the gap. This CDR3 spans 12 amino acids. The CDR3: CATRRDYNEQFF. The CDR3 nucleotides are TGTGCCACACGGAGGGATTACAATGAGCAGTTCTTC.

J is TRBJ2-6 and V is TRBV18; 11 bases map to TRBD1. Germline CDR1 and CDR2: KGHSH and LQKENI. V shed 2 bases and J 4 bases; nucleotides not matched to a gene: 4. The CDR3 runs to 17 residues. The CDR3, as DNA: TGTGCCAGCTCACCAAAGGGACAGGGGGAAGGGGCCAACGTCCTGACTTTC. Translating it yields CASSPKGQGEGANVLTF.

V gene TRBV28 combines with J gene TRBJ2-6, with D uncertain. The CDR3 extends over 15 amino acids. The germline gives CDR1 MDHEN, CDR2 SYDVKM. V was trimmed by 4 bases and J by 0 bases, leaving 7 bases between them. CDR3 nucleotides: TGTGCCAGCAGTTCCGGTGGCTCTGGGGCCAACGTCCTGACTTTC. This gives the protein CASSSGGSGANVLTF.

The gene calls are TRBV7-9 and TRBJ2-7, with D perhaps TRBD2 (6 bases). Between the trimmed V and J ends, which lost 5 bases and 1 base, there was a span of 18 bases. The CDR3 totals 16 residues. Germline loops: CDR1 SEHNR, CDR2 FQNEAQ (reference sequence). The CDR3 loop reads CASSSRGTYPSYEQYF. The CDR3 coding sequence is TGTGCCAGCAGCAGTAGAGGGACTTATCCTTCCTACGAGCAGTACTTC. Full variable domain (rest looked up from reference TRBV7-9 and TRBJ2-7): DTGVSQNPRHKITKRGQNVTFRCDPISEHNRLYWYRQTLGQGPEFLTYFQNEAQLEKSRLLSDRFSAERPKGSFSTLEIQRTEQGDSAMYLCASSSRGTYPSYEQYFGPGTRLTVT.

The J gene is TRBJ2-6, the V gene TRBV7-9; a weak D match, TRBD2 (5 bases). Trimming left V 5 bases short and J 0 bases short, with 8 bases between. CDR1 and CDR2 from the germline V gene are SEHNR and FQNEAQ (reference sequence). The CDR3 sequence is 15 residues long. The CDR3 protein is CASSPGVSGANVLTF. The CDR3 nucleotides are TGTGCCAGCAGCCCCGGGGTCTCTGGGGCCAACGTCCTGACTTTC.

In this sample, this clone turned up once. The chain has TRBV14 and TRBJ2-1; D uncertain. Deletions cut 4 bases from V and 9 bases from J, with 10 bases between. This CDR3 comprises 12 residues. The germline V gene has CDR1 SGHDN and CDR2 FVKESK. CDR3 sequence reads: CASSPSWAEQFF. For the CDR3, the DNA is TGTGCCAGCAGCCCCTCATGGGCTGAGCAGTTCTTC.

The chain links TRBV2 to TRBJ1-5, with 11 positions matching TRBD1. The CDR3 covers 14 residues. Germline trimming cut 7 bases from V and 6 bases from J; bases unmatched to any gene: 5. The germline gives CDR1 SNHLY, CDR2 FYNNEI. The CDR3 is CASTRTGGLQPQHF. The CDR3 DNA follows: TGTGCCAGCACCCGGACAGGGGGCCTTCAGCCCCAGCATTTT.

V and J are TRBV30 and TRBJ1-1, with TRBD1 matching over 7 bases. The CDR3 is 14 residues long. Germline-derived CDR1 and CDR2 are GTSNPN and SVGIG (reference sequence). J lost 8 bases, V lost 2 bases, and 11 bases had no gene match. The CDR3 spells CAWSHRGYSPEAFF. In DNA form, the CDR3 reads TGTGCCTGGAGTCACAGGGGCTATAGCCCGGAAGCTTTCTTT.

This clone was observed a handful of times. The chain is built from TRBV24-1 and TRBJ1-5; TRBD1 matches at 8 bases. Per germline, CDR1 KGHDR and CDR2 SFDVKD. This CDR3 comprises 17 residues. V lost 4 bases and J lost 2; bases outside the gene matches: 9. CDR3 sequence (DNA): TGTGCCACCAGTGAGAACGGCGACAGGGGAGGCAATCAGCCCCAGCATTTT. Its protein product is CATSENGDRGGNQPQHF.

This clone was seen a handful of times. The V call is TRBV28, the J call TRBJ1-5; D unclear. The CDR3 length is 14 residues. CDR1 is MDHEN, CDR2 SYDVKM, per germline. V shed 3 bases and J shed 6 bases, with 12 bases lying between them. The CDR3 protein is CASSFRGGSQPQHF. The CDR3 DNA follows: TGTGCCAGCAGTTTTCGGGGTGGTAGTCAGCCCCAGCATTTT.

This chain links TRBV28 with TRBJ2-7; 7 positions match TRBD1. Germline V gene sequence: CDR1 MDHEN, CDR2 SYDVKM. J gave up 6 bases and V 6 bases, and 11 bases lay outside the gene matches. The CDR3 is 14 residues long. CDR3 DNA: TGTGCCAGCAGGCCTACGGGACAGCACGGCGAGCAGTACTTC. Translation: CASRPTGQHGEQYF.

The rearrangement links TRBV15 to TRBJ2-4; D gene unclear. Looked up from germline, CDR1 is LNHNV and CDR2 is YYDKDF (reference sequence). The CDR3 is made up of 14 amino acids. V was pared by 0 bases and J by 5 bases, with 8 bases between. The CDR3 reads CATSRDLPENIQYF. The CDR3 DNA follows: TGTGCCACCAGCAGAGATCTTCCTGAAAACATTCAGTACTTC.

The chain uses TRBV7-2 and TRBJ2-1; 11 positions agree with TRBD2. The V gene end was trimmed by 4 bases and the J gene end by 4 bases; junction bases not matched to a gene: 6. Germline lookup yields CDR1 SGHTA and CDR2 FQGNSA. CDR3 size: 16 residues. In DNA form, the CDR3 reads TGTGCCAGCAGCTCCACGCTAGCGGGAGGATACAATGAGCAGTTCTTC. Its protein product is CASSSTLAGGYNEQFF.

This clone showed up just once. V is TRBV27 and J is TRBJ1-6; no definite D call. The V gene's germline CDR1 is MNHEY and CDR2 SMNVEV (reference sequence). The CDR3 loop spans 15 amino acids. Trimming shortened V by 5 bases and J by 0 bases, and 8 bases separated the two germline ends. The DNA for the CDR3 is TGTGCCAGCAGTAGTCTCGGCTCCTATAATTCACCCCTCCACTTT. As protein: CASSSLGSYNSPLHF.

The gene calls are TRBV5-4 and TRBJ1-2; tentatively, D is TRBD1 (6 bases). The CDR3 loop spans 13 amino acids. The germline V gene has CDR1 SGHNT and CDR2 YYREEE (reference sequence). V was pared by 6 bases and J by 6 bases, with 15 bases between. The CDR3 nucleotides read TGTGCCAGCACCCTTAGGGGGGGCGATGGCTACACCTTC. Protein sequence: CASTLRGGDGYTF.

The chain recombines TRBV5-6 with TRBJ1-2; 8 nucleotides agree with TRBD1. The CDR3 length is 17 residues. The V segment lost 4 bases and the J segment 7 bases; nucleotides outside the gene matches: 18. CDR1 is SGHDT and CDR2 is YYEEEE in the germline V gene. The CDR3 sequence: CASSPVTGGRALAGYTF. CDR3 in DNA: TGTGCCAGCAGCCCAGTCACAGGGGGAAGGGCGCTAGCTGGCTACACCTTC.

The CDR3 DNA reads TGTGCCAGCAGTTTAGGAGGGTCAGATACGCAGTATTTT. This codes for CASSLGGSDTQYF. The chain joins TRBV27 to TRBJ2-3; tentatively, D is TRBD2 (6 bases). There are 13 residues in the CDR3. The germline CDR1 and CDR2 sequences are MNHEY and SMNVEV (reference sequence). Between the trimmed V and J ends, which lost 2 bases and 4 bases, there was a span of 7 bases.

The rearrangement links TRBV5-1 to TRBJ2-6, with D unresolved. Germline V CDR1 and CDR2: SGHRS, YFSETQ. With 0 bases removed from V and 1 base from J, the gap between germline ends came to 8 bases. The CDR3 has 16 residues. The CDR3 reads CASSLGVVSGANVLTF. In DNA, the CDR3 is TGCGCCAGCAGCTTGGGTGTAGTTTCTGGGGCCAACGTCCTGACTTTC. The full variable domain, in which reference TRBV5-1 and TRBJ2-6 provide the parts outside the CDR3, is KAGVTQTPRYLIKTRGQQVTLSCSPISGHRSVSWYQQTPGQGLQFLFEYFSETQRNKGNFPGRFSGRQFSNSRSEMNVSTLELGDSALYLCASSLGVVSGANVLTFGAGSRLTVL.

The chain uses TRBV9 and TRBJ2-2; 7 nucleotides match TRBD2. Germline trimming cut 1 base from V and 5 bases from J; bases unmatched to any gene: 5. CDR3 length: 15 amino acids. CDR1 and CDR2 from the germline V gene are SGDLS and YYNGEE. Written as DNA, the CDR3 is TGTGCCAGCAGCGTACGGGAGGCCCTTACCGGGGAGCTGTTTTTT. Encoded protein: CASSVREALTGELFF.

This chain joins TRBV25-1 and TRBJ1-4, with D perhaps matching TRBD1 (6 bases). This CDR3 has 15 residues. Germline loops: CDR1 MGHDK, CDR2 SYGVNS. Between the trimmed V and J ends, which lost 5 bases and 4 bases, there was a span of 14 bases. The CDR3 coding sequence is TGTGCCAGCAGTCAACAGGGTGGGGGTAATGAAAAACTGTTTTTT. Translating gives CASSQQGGGNEKLFF.